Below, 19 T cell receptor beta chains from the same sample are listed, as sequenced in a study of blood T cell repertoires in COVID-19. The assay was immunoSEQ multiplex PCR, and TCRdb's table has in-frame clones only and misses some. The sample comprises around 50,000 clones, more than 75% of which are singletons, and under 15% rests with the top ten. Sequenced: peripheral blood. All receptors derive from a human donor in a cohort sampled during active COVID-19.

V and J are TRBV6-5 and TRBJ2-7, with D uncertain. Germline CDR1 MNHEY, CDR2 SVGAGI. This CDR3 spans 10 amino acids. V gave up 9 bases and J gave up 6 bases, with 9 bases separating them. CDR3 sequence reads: CASRSSEQYF. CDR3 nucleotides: TGTGCCAGTAGATCTAGCGAGCAGTACTTC.

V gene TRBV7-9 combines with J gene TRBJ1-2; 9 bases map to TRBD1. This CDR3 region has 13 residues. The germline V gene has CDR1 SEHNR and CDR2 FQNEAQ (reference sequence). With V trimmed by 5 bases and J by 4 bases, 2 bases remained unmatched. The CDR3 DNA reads TGTGCCAGCAGCCAACAGGGGGCCTATGGCTACACCTTC. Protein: CASSQQGAYGYTF. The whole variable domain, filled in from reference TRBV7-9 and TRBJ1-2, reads DTGVSQNPRHKITKRGQNVTFRCDPISEHNRLYWYRQTLGQGPEFLTYFQNEAQLEKSRLLSDRFSAERPKGSFSTLEIQRTEQGDSAMYLCASSQQGAYGYTFGSGTRLTVV.

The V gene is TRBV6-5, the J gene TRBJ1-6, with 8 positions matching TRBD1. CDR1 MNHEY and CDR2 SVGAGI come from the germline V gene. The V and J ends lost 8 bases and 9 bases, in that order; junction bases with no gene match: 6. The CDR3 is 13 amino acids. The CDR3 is CASEDRVFSPLHF. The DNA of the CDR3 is TGTGCCAGCGAGGACAGGGTTTTTTCACCCCTCCACTTT.

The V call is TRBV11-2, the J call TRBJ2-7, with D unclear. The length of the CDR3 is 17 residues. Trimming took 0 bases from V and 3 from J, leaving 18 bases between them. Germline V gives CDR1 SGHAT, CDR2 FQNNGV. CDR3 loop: CASSLDLWSPHYYEQYF. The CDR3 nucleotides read TGTGCCAGCAGCTTAGATCTGTGGTCTCCCCACTACTACGAGCAGTACTTC.

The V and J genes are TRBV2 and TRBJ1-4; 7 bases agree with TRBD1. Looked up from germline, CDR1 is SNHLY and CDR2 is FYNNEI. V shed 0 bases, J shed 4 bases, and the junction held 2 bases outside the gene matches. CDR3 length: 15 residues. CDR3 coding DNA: TGTGCCAGCAGTGAAGCGACAGGGAATAATGAAAAACTGTTTTTT. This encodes CASSEATGNNEKLFF. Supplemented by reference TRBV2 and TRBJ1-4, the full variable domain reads EPEVTQTPSHQVTQMGQEVILRCVPISNHLYFYWYRQILGQKVEFLVSFYNNEISEKSEIFDDQFSVERPDGSNFTLKIRSTKLEDSAMYFCASSEATGNNEKLFFGSGTQLSVL.

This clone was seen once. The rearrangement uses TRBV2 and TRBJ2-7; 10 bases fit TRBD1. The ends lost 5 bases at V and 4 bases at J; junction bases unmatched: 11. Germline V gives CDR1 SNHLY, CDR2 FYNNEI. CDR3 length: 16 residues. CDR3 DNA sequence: TGTGCCAGCAGTCCGGGCGGGGGACAGGGGATTTACGAGCAGTACTTC. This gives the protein CASSPGGGQGIYEQYF.

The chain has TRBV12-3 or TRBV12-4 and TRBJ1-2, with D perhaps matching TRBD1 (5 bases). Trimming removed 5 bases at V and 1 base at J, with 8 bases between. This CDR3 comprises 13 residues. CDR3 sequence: CASSLRVNYGYTF. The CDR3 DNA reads TGTGCCAGCAGTCTCAGGGTTAACTATGGCTACACCTTC.

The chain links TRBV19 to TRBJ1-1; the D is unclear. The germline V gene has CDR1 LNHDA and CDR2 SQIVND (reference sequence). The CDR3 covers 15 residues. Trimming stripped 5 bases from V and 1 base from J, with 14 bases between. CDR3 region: CASSPPLGRNTEAFF. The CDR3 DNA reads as TGTGCCAGTAGTCCACCACTGGGCCGGAACACTGAAGCTTTCTTT.

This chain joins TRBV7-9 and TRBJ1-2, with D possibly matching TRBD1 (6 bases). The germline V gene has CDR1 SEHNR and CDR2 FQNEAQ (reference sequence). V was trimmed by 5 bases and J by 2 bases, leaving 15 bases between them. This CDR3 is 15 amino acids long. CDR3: CASSARGIENYGYTF. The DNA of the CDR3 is TGTGCCAGCAGCGCCAGGGGAATAGAGAACTATGGCTACACCTTC.

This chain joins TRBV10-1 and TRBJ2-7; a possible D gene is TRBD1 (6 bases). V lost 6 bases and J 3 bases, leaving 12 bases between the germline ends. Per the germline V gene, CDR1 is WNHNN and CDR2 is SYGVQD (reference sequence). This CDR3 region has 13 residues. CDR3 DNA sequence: TGCGCCAGCAGGTCAGGGGAGTACTACGAGCAGTACTTC. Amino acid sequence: CASRSGEYYEQYF.

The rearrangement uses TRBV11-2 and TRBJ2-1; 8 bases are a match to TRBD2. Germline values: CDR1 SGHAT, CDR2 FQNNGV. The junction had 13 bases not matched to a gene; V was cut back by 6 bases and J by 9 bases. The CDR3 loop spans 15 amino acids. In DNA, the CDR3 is TGTGCCAGCAGGCCTGGAGTAGCGGGATCGGGTGAGCAGTTCTTC. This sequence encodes CASRPGVAGSGEQFF.

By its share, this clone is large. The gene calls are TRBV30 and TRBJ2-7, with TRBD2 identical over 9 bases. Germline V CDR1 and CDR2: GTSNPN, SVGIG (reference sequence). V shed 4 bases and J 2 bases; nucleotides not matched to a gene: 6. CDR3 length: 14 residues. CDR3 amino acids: CAWTVASGAYEQYF. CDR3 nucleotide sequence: TGTGCCTGGACCGTGGCTAGCGGGGCCTACGAGCAGTACTTC.

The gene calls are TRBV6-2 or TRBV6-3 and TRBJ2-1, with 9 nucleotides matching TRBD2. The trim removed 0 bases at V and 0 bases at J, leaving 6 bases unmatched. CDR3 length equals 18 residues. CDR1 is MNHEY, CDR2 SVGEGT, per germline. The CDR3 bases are TGTGCCAGCAGTTACTCTGCGGGGGGGTTCTTCTCCTACAATGAGCAGTTCTTC. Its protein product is CASSYSAGGFFSYNEQFF.

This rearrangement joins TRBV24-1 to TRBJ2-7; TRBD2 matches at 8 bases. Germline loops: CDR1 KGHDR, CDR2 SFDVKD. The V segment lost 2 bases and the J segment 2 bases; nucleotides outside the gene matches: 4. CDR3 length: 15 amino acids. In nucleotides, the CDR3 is TGTGCCACCAGTGATTCCCATAGCGGGACCTACGAGCAGTACTTC. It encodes CATSDSHSGTYEQYF.

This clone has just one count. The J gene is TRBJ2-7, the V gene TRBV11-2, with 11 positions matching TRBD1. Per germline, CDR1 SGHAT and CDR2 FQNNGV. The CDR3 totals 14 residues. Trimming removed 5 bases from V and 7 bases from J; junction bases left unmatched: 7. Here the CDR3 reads CASSPGTGGREQYF. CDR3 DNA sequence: TGTGCCAGCAGCCCCGGGACAGGGGGAAGGGAGCAGTACTTC.

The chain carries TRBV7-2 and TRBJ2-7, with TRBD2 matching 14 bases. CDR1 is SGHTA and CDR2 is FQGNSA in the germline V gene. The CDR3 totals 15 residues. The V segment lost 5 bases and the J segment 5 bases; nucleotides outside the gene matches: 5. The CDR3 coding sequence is TGTGCCAGCAGCCCCGGACTAGCGGGGGGCAACGAGCAGTACTTC. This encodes CASSPGLAGGNEQYF.

CDR3 nucleotide sequence: TGTGCCAGTAGTATAGGAGGCGGGGGGGCCCAAGAGACCCAGTACTTC. Amino acids: CASSIGGGGAQETQYF. The chain employs TRBV19 and TRBJ2-5; 9 bases fit TRBD2. The CDR3 totals 16 residues. V lost 1 base to trimming and J lost 1 base; unmatched junction nucleotides: 4. Germline lookup yields CDR1 LNHDA and CDR2 SQIVND (reference sequence).

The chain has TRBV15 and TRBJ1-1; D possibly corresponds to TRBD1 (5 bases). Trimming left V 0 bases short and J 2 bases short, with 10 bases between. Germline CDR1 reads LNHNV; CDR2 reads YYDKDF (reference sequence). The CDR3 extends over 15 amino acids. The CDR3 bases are TGTGCCACCAGCAGAGATTCCAGGGCTAACACTGAAGCTTTCTTT. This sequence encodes CATSRDSRANTEAFF.

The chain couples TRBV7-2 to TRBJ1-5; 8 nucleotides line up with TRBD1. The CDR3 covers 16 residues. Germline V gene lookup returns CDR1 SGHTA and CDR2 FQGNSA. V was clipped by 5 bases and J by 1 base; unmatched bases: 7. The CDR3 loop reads CASSPRTGRSNQPQHF. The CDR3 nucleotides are TGTGCCAGCAGCCCCAGGACAGGGAGGAGCAATCAGCCCCAGCATTTT.